This entry describes one T cell receptor (beta chain). This table comes from immunoSEQ multiplex PCR, and its TCRdb copy is limited to in-frame clones, with some not included. The sample has 250,000 to 400,000 clones, roughly 90% seen once. This sample is part of a study of blood T cell repertoires in COVID-19. Study at large: In each case, the material was cDNA or gDNA derived from T cells, B-cell-depleted T cells, or PBMCs.

Recruits, aged roughly 18 to 100 years, lived in 24 US areas. Donors in Cohort 3 who had recovered were those with two negative PCRs, healthcare professional clearance, or resolution of their symptoms. The clonotype was recovered from a man in his 60s who had recovered from COVID-19. The sequencing input was PBMCs or T cells enriched from blood (not recorded which).

The CDR3 nucleotides read TGTGCCAGTAGCGATAAGCGGGGGAGCTCCTACGAGCAGTACTTC. This sequence encodes CASSDKRGSSYEQYF. V gene TRBV19 combines with J gene TRBJ2-7; 8 bases line up with TRBD2. J lost 0 bases, V lost 6 bases, and 7 bases had no gene match. The germline gives CDR1 LNHDA, CDR2 SQIVND (reference sequence). The CDR3 runs to 15 residues.